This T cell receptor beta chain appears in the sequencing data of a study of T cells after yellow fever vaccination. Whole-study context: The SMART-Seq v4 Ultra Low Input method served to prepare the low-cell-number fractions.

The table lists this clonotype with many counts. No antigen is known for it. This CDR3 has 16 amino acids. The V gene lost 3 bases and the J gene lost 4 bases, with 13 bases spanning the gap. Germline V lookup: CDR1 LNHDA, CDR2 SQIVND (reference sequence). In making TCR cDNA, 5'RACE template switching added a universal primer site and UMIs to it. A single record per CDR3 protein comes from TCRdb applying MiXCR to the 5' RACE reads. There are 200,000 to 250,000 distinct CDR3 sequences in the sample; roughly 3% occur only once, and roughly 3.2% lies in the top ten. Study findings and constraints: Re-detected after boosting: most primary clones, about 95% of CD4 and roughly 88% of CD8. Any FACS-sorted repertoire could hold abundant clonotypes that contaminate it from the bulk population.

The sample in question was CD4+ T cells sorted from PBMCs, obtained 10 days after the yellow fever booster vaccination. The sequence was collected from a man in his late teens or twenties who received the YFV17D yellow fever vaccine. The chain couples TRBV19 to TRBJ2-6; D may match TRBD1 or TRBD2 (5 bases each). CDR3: CASSMMGEFGANVLTF. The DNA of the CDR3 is TGTGCCAGTAGTATGATGGGGGAGTTCGGGGCCAACGTCCTGACTTTC.